Listed here are 16 T cell receptor beta chains from one sample, sequenced in a study of blood T cell repertoires in COVID-19. Some clones are missing from TCRdb's copy, which holds only in-frame ones; the method was immunoSEQ multiplex PCR. The sample includes 200,000 to 250,000 clones, 88% of them seen just once. Sequencing input: PBMCs or T cells enriched from blood (not recorded which). The source is a woman in her twenties or thirties who had recovered from COVID-19.

This rearrangement joins TRBV11-1 to TRBJ2-3; D may be TRBD2 (5 bases). The germline V and J ends were trimmed by 4 bases and 3 bases, with 11 bases remaining between them. CDR3 size: 14 residues. Germline V gene lookup returns CDR1 SGHAT and CDR2 FQDESV (reference sequence). CDR3 coding DNA: TGTGCCAGCAGCTATGGACTGGGAACAGATACGCAGTATTTT. This sequence encodes CASSYGLGTDTQYF.

The chain carries TRBV27 and TRBJ1-1; no clear D gene. This CDR3 has 13 amino acids. CDR1 is MNHEY and CDR2 is SMNVEV in the germline V gene (reference sequence). Trimming stripped 8 bases from V and 1 base from J, with 11 bases between. In nucleotides, the CDR3 is TGTGCCAGCGCGGTCACCTCGAACACTGAAGCTTTCTTT. Translating it yields CASAVTSNTEAFF.

The V gene is TRBV6-5, the J gene TRBJ1-1; D gene ambiguous. Germline V gene lookup returns CDR1 MNHEY and CDR2 SVGAGI. Trimming shortened V by 6 bases and J by 0 bases, and 11 bases separated the two germline ends. This CDR3 contains 14 residues. As DNA, the CDR3 is TGTGCCAGCAGAACACATTCCATGAACACTGAAGCTTTCTTT. This codes for CASRTHSMNTEAFF.

The gene calls are TRBV3-1 (or the pseudogene TRBV3-2) and TRBJ2-5; TRBD2 matches 7 bases. Germline trimming cut 1 base from V and 5 bases from J; bases unmatched to any gene: 7. This CDR3 region has 15 residues. Per germline, CDR1 LGHDT and CDR2 YNNKEL (reference sequence). The CDR3 sequence is CASSQGLGGGETQYF. In nucleotides, the CDR3 is TGTGCCAGCAGCCAAGGGCTGGGGGGAGGGGAGACCCAGTACTTC.

V usage is TRBV12-5 and J usage is TRBJ1-6; TRBD1 matches 9 bases. V shed 0 bases, J shed 9 bases, and the junction held 6 bases outside the gene matches. Germline loops: CDR1 LGHNT, CDR2 FRNRAP. The CDR3 has 16 residues. The CDR3 DNA follows: TGTGCTAGTGGTTTGGTACTGGGACAGGGAACTTCACCCCTCCACTTT. It is translated as CASGLVLGQGTSPLHF.

The chain combines TRBV5-4 with TRBJ1-2; perhaps TRBD1 as D (5 bases). V lost 4 bases and J lost 4, with 14 bases in between. Germline V gene lookup returns CDR1 SGHNT and CDR2 YYREEE (reference sequence). The CDR3 totals 14 residues. CDR3 sequence reads: CASSQPGEGYGYTF. The CDR3 coding sequence is TGTGCCAGCAGCCAACCGGGGGAAGGCTATGGCTACACCTTC.

This clone was detected once. The rearrangement links TRBV6-6 to TRBJ1-1; D unresolved. The CDR3 extends over 11 amino acids. The V end lost 6 bases, the J end lost 2 bases, and 4 bases lay between the germline ends. From germline, CDR1 is MNHNY and CDR2 SVGAGI (reference sequence). Here the CDR3 DNA reads TGTGCCAGCAGACATAACACTGAAGCTTTCTTT. Its protein product is CASRHNTEAFF.

The chain couples TRBV19 to TRBJ1-5; possibly TRBD1 for D (5 bases). Germline loops: CDR1 LNHDA, CDR2 SQIVND (reference sequence). The CDR3 contains 15 residues. Between the trimmed V and J ends, which lost 5 bases and 5 bases, there was a span of 16 bases. The CDR3 sequence is CASSPSDSTYQPQHF. In nucleotides, the CDR3 is TGTGCCAGTAGTCCGTCCGACAGTACTTATCAGCCCCAGCATTTT.

The rearrangement joins TRBV2 to TRBJ2-1, with D unclear. Trimming removed 5 bases from V and 7 bases from J, with 12 bases in between. This CDR3 has 13 amino acids. Germline V lookup: CDR1 SNHLY, CDR2 FYNNEI. The CDR3 spells CASSSMGLNEQFF. Here the CDR3 DNA reads TGTGCCAGCAGTTCCATGGGCTTAAATGAGCAGTTCTTC. Supplemented by reference TRBV2 and TRBJ2-1, the full variable domain reads EPEVTQTPSHQVTQMGQEVILRCVPISNHLYFYWYRQILGQKVEFLVSFYNNEISEKSEIFDDQFSVERPDGSNFTLKIRSTKLEDSAMYFCASSSMGLNEQFFGPGTRLTVL.

V and J are TRBV9 and TRBJ2-1, with 10 positions matching TRBD2. J was trimmed by 8 bases and V by 0 bases; bases with no gene match: 8. CDR1 SGDLS and CDR2 YYNGEE come from the germline V gene. This CDR3 comprises 16 residues. This chain's CDR3 is CASSVASGGAIDEQFF. The CDR3 DNA follows: TGTGCCAGCAGCGTAGCGAGCGGGGGGGCTATTGATGAGCAGTTCTTC. The full variable domain, in which reference TRBV9 and TRBJ2-1 provide the parts outside the CDR3, is DSGVTQTPKHLITATGQRVTLRCSPRSGDLSVYWYQQSLDQGLQFLIQYYNGEERAKGNILERFSAQQFPDLHSELNLSSLELGDSALYFCASSVASGGAIDEQFFGPGTRLTVL.

The gene calls are TRBV6-5 and TRBJ1-2, with a weak D call TRBD1 (5 bases). Germline loops: CDR1 MNHEY, CDR2 SVGAGI. This CDR3 has 13 residues. Between the trimmed V and J ends, which lost 2 bases and 5 bases, there was a span of 9 bases. The CDR3 nucleotides are TGTGCCAGCAGTTACCTGACAGATTATGGCTACACCTTC. This sequence encodes CASSYLTDYGYTF.

This chain connects TRBV7-7 to TRBJ2-5; 7 bases line up with TRBD1. V lost 3 bases, J lost 5 bases, and 3 bases stayed unmatched. CDR1 is SSHAT and CDR2 is FNYEAQ in the germline V gene (reference sequence). The CDR3 extends over 13 amino acids. CDR3 amino acids: CASSFDRDETQYF. CDR3 DNA: TGTGCCAGCAGCTTCGACAGGGATGAGACCCAGTACTTC.

The V call is TRBV5-1, the J call TRBJ2-2, with D possibly being TRBD1 (7 bases). Looked up from germline, CDR1 is SGHRS and CDR2 is YFSETQ. Trimming stripped 4 bases from V and 5 bases from J, with 18 bases between. The CDR3 sequence is 16 residues long. DNA of the CDR3: TGCGCCAGCAGCGCAACCGGATCAGGGGGGACCGGGGAGCTGTTTTTT. This gives the protein CASSATGSGGTGELFF.

This clone was detected once. This chain connects TRBV6-6 to TRBJ2-5; perhaps TRBD2 as D (5 bases). The CDR3 runs to 15 residues. CDR1 and CDR2 from the germline V gene are MNHNY and SVGAGI (reference sequence). V lost 5 bases and J 5 bases, leaving 18 bases between the germline ends. The CDR3 loop reads CASSASSLRRETQYF. CDR3 DNA sequence: TGTGCCAGCAGTGCCTCTAGCTTAAGGAGGGAGACCCAGTACTTC.

This rearrangement joins TRBV7-3 to TRBJ2-1; 7 bases line up with TRBD2. Germline V gene lookup returns CDR1 SGHTA and CDR2 FQGTGA. The V gene end was trimmed by 0 bases and the J gene end by 4 bases; junction bases not matched to a gene: 6. The CDR3 is 16 amino acids. CDR3 loop: CASSLTGSGAYNEQFF. The CDR3 DNA reads as TGTGCCAGCAGCTTAACGGGAAGCGGGGCTTACAATGAGCAGTTCTTC.

The rearrangement joins TRBV7-3 to TRBJ1-6, with a weak D call TRBD1 (6 bases). Germline V gene sequence: CDR1 SGHTA, CDR2 FQGTGA. The CDR3 runs 14 residues. Between the trimmed V and J ends, which lost 3 bases and 7 bases, there was a span of 10 bases. CDR3 DNA: TGTGCCAGCAGCTTGGACAGTGGCAATTCACCCCTCCACTTT. This translates into CASSLDSGNSPLHF. Full variable domain (missing parts from reference TRBV7-3 and TRBJ1-6): GAGVSQTPSNKVTEKGKYVELRCDPISGHTALYWYRQSLGQGPEFLIYFQGTGAADDSGLPNDRFFAVRPEGSVSTLKIQRTERGDSAVYLCASSLDSGNSPLHFGNGTRLTVT.